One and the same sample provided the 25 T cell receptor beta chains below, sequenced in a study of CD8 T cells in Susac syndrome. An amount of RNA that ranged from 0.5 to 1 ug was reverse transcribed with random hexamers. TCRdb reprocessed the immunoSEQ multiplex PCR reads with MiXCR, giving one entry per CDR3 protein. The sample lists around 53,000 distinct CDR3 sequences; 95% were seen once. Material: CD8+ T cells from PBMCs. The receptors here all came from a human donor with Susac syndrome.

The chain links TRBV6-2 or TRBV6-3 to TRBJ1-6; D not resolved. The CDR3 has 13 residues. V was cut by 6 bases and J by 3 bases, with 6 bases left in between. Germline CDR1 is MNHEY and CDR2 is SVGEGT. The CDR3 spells CASSKVYNSPLHF. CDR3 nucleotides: TGTGCCAGCAGCAAAGTCTATAATTCACCCCTCCACTTT.

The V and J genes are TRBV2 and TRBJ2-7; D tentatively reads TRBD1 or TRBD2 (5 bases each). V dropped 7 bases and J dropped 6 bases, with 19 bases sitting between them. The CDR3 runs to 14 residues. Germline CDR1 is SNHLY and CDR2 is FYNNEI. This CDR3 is CASNPFPGPSEQYF. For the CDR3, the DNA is TGTGCCAGCAACCCATTTCCGGGGCCGAGCGAGCAGTACTTC.

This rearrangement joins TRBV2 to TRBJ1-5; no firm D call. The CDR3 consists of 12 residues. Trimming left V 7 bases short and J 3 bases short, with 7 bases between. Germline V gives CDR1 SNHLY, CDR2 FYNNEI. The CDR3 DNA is TGTGCCAGCAACAGACCCAATCAGCCCCAGCATTTT. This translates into CASNRPNQPQHF.

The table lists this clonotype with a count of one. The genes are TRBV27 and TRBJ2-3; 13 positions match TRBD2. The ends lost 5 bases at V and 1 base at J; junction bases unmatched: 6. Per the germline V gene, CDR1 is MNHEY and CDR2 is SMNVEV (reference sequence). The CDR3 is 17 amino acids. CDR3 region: CASSRTSGGAGTDTQYF. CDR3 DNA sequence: TGTGCCAGCAGTAGAACTAGCGGGGGGGCCGGCACAGATACGCAGTATTTT.

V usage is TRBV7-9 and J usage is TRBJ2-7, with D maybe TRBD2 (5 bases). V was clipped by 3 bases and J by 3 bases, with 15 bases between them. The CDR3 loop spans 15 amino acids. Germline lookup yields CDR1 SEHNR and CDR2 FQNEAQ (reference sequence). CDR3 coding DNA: TGTGCCAGCAGCTTCTACAGCGAGGGTATCTACGAGCAGTACTTC. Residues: CASSFYSEGIYEQYF.

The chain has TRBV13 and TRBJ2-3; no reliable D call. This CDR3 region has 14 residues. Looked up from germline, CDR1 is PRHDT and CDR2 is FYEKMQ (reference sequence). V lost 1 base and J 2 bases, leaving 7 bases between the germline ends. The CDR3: CASSLDWITDTQYF. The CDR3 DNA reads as TGTGCCAGCAGCTTAGACTGGATCACAGATACGCAGTATTTT.

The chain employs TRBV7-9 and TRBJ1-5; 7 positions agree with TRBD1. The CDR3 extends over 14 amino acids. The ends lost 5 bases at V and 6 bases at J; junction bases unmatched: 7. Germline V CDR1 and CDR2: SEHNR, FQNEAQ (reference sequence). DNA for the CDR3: TGTGCCAGCAGCCAGGGGGGGCTGGGTCAGCCCCAGCATTTT. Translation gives CASSQGGLGQPQHF. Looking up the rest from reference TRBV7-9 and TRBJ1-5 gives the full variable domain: DTGVSQNPRHKITKRGQNVTFRCDPISEHNRLYWYRQTLGQGPEFLTYFQNEAQLEKSRLLSDRFSAERPKGSFSTLEIQRTEQGDSAMYLCASSQGGLGQPQHFGDGTRLSIL.

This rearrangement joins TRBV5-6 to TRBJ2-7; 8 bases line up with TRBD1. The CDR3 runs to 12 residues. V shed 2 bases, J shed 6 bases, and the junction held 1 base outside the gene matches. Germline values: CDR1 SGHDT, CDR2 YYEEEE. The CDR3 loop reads CASSFGQGEQYF. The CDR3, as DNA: TGTGCCAGCAGCTTTGGACAGGGCGAGCAGTACTTC.

The CDR3 DNA follows: TGCAGTGCTAGAGATCCCGGCAGGCAGCATCAGCCCCAGCATTTT. The encoded protein is CSARDPGRQHQPQHF. The chain couples TRBV20-1 to TRBJ1-5, with D uncertain. Per germline, CDR1 DFQATT and CDR2 SNEGSKA (reference sequence). Trimming left V 0 bases short and J 5 bases short, with 14 bases between. The CDR3 totals 15 residues.

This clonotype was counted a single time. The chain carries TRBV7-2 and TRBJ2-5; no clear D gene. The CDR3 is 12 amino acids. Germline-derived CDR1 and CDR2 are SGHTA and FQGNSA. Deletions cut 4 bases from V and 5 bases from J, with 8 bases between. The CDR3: CASSSDFETQYF. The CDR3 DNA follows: TGTGCCAGCAGCTCAGATTTTGAGACCCAGTACTTC.

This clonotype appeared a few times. In DNA, the CDR3 is TGTGCCAGCAGCTTAAGCCTATCGAGCGGGGGCGGGGGGGATGAGCAGTTCTTC. Translation: CASSLSLSSGGGGDEQFF. The rearrangement links TRBV7-8 to TRBJ2-1; TRBD2 matches at 9 bases. The V segment lost 2 bases and the J segment 8 bases; nucleotides outside the gene matches: 16. CDR3 size: 18 residues. Germline lookup yields CDR1 SGHVS and CDR2 FQNEAQ. The complete variable domain, with remaining parts taken from reference TRBV7-8 and TRBJ2-1, reads GAGVSQSPRYKVAKRGQDVALRCDPISGHVSLFWYQQALGQGPEFLTYFQNEAQLDKSGLPSDRFFAERPEGSVSTLKIQRTQQEDSAVYLCASSLSLSSGGGGDEQFFGPGTRLTVL.

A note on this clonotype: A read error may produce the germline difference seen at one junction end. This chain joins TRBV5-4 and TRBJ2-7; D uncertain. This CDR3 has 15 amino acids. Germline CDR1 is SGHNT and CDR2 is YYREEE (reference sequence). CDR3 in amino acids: CASSLISVVSHEQYF. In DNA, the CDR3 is TGTGCCAGCAGCTTGATATCGGTTGTCTCCCACGAGCAGTACTTC. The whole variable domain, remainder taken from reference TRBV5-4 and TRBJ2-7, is ETGVTQSPTHLIKTRGQQVTLRCSSQSGHNTVSWYQQALGQGPQFIFQYYREEENGRGNFPPRFSGLQFPNYSSELNVNALELDDSALYLCASSLISVVSHEQYFGPGTRLTVT.

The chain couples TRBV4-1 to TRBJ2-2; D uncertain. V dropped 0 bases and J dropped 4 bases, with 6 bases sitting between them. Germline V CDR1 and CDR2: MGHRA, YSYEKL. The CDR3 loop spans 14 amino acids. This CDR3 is CASSQDSPTGELFF. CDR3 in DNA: TGCGCCAGCAGCCAAGACAGCCCCACCGGGGAGCTGTTTTTT.

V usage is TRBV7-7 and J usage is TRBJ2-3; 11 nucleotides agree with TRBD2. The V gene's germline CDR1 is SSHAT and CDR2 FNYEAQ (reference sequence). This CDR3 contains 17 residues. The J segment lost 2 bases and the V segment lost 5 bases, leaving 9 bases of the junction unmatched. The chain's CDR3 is CASSADPSGGTTDTQYF. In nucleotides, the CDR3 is TGTGCCAGCAGCGCAGACCCTAGCGGGGGGACCACAGATACGCAGTATTTT.

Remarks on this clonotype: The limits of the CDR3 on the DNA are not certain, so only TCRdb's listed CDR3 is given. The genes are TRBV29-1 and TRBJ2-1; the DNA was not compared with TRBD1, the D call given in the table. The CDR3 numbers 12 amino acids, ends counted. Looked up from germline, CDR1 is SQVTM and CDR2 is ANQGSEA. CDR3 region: CSFGVGALGRFF.

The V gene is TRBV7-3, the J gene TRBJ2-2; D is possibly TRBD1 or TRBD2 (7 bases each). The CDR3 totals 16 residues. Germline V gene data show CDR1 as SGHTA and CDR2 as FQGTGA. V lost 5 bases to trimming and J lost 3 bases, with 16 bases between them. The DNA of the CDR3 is TGTGCCAGCAGCGCACCAGGGGGGGTAGACACCGGGGAGCTGTTTTTT. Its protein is CASSAPGGVDTGELFF.

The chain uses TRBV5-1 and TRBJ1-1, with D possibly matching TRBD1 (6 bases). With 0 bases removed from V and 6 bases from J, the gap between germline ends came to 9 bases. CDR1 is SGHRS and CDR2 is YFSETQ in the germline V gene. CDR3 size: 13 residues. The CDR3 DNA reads TGCGCCAGCAGCTTGGAGGGGGTCCCTGAAGCTTTCTTT. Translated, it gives CASSLEGVPEAFF.

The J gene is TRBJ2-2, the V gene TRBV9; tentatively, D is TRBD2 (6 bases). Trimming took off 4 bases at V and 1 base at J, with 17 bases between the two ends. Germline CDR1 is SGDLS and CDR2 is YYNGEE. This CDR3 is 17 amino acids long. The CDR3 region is CASSTRAEGGNTGELFF. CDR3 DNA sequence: TGTGCCAGCAGCACAAGGGCCGAGGGAGGGAACACCGGGGAGCTGTTTTTT.

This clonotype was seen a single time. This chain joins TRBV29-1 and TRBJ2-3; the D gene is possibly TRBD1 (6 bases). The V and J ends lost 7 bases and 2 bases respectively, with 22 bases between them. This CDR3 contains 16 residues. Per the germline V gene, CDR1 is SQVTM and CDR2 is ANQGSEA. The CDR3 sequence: CSAEGRGDTYTDTQYF. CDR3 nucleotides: TGCAGCGCCGAAGGGCGTGGGGACACCTACACAGATACGCAGTATTTT.

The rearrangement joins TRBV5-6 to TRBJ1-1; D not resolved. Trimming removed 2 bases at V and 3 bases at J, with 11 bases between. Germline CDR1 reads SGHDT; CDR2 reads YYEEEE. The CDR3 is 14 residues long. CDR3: CASSLFPVDTEAFF. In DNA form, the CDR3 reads TGTGCCAGCAGCTTATTTCCGGTAGACACTGAAGCTTTCTTT.

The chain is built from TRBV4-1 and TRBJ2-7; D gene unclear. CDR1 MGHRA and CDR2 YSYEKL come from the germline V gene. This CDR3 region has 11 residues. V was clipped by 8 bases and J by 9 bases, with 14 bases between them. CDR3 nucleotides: TGCGCCAGCCTCGGCCCATCGGGGCAGTACTTC. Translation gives CASLGPSGQYF.

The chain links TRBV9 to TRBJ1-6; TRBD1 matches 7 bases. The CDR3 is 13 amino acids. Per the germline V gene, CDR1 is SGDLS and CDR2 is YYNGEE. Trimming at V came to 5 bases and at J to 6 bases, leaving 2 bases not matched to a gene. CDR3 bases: TGTGCCAGCAGTGACAGGGTTAATTCACCCCTCCACTTT. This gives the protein CASSDRVNSPLHF. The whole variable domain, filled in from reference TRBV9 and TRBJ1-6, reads DSGVTQTPKHLITATGQRVTLRCSPRSGDLSVYWYQQSLDQGLQFLIQYYNGEERAKGNILERFSAQQFPDLHSELNLSSLELGDSALYFCASSDRVNSPLHFGNGTRLTVT.

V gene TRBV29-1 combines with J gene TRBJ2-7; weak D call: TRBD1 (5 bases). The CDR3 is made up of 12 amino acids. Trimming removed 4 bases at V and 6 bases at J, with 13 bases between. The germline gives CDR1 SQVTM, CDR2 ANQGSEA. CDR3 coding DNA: TGCAGCGTTGCCAAGGGGATGGCCGAGCAGTACTTC. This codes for CSVAKGMAEQYF.

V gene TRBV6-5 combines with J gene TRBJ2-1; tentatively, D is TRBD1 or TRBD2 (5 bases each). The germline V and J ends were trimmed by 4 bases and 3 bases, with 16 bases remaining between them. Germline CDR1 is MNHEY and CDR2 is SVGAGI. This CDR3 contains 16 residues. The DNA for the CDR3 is TGTGCCAGCAGTTCCCCGGGGCAGGGCATCTACAATGAGCAGTTCTTC. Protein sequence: CASSSPGQGIYNEQFF.

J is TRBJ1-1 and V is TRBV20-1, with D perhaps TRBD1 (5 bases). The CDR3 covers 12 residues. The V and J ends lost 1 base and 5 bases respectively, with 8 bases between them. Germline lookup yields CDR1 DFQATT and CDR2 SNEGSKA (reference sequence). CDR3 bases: TGCAGTGCTAGAGTAGGGGAGACTGAAGCTTTCTTT. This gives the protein CSARVGETEAFF.